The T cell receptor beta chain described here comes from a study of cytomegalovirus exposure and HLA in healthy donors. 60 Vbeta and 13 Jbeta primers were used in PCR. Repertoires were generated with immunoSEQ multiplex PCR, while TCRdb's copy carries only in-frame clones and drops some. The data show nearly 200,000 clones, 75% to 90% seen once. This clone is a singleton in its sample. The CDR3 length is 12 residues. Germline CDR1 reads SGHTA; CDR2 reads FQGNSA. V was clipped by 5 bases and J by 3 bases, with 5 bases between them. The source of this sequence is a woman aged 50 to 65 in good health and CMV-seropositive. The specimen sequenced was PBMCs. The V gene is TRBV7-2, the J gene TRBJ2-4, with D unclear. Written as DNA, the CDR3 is TGTGCCAGCAGCACCTACAAAAACATTCAGTACTTC. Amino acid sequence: CASSTYKNIQYF.